This T cell receptor beta chain was observed in a study of T-cell reconstitution after alpha-beta-depleted transplantation in children. For TCRbeta, the library was prepared with unique molecular identifiers. TCRdb processed the PCR reads anew with MiXCR; each CDR3 protein has one entry. The sample holds fewer than 750,000 distinct CDR3 sequences, roughly 23% seen once. The CDR3 totals 17 residues. Trimming stripped 3 bases from V and 0 bases from J, with 12 bases between. This clonotype was counted many times. What it recognizes is unknown. Overall study findings and caveats: Reportedly, roughly two months post-transplant, alpha-beta T cells arose from several hundred expanded graft clones. For some patients, TCRbeta diversity was high at day 60 because of recipient T cells and thymic progenitors that survived. When one year had passed after transplant, most T-cell counts and diversity came from newly produced T cells.

Here the sequenced sample was PBMCs, mostly from graft donor cells, taken 360 days after TCRalphabeta/CD19-depleted stem cell transplant. The origin of this receptor is a boy under two years old who had a stem cell transplant for acute myeloid leukemia, so the T cells may come from the graft donor. This chain uses TRBV12-3 or TRBV12-4 with TRBJ2-6; possible D gene TRBD2, 5 bases. The DNA for the CDR3 is TGTGCCAGCAGTTTGCAACTTACTAGCTCTGGGGCCAACGTCCTGACTTTC. It yields the protein CASSLQLTSSGANVLTF.